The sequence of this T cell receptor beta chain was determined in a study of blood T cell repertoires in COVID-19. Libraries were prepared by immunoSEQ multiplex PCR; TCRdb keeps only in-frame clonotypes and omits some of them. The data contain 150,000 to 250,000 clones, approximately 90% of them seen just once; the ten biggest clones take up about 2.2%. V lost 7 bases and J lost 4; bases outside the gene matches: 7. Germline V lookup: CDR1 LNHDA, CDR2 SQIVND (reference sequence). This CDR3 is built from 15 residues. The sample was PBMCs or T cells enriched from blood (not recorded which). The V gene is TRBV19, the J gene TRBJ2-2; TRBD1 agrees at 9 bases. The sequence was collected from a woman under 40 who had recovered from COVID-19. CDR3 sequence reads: CASTTDRGSTGELFF. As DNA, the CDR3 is TGTGCCAGTACCACGGACAGGGGAAGCACCGGGGAGCTGTTTTTT. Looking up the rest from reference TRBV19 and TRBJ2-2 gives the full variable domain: DGGITQSPKYLFRKEGQNVTLSCEQNLNHDAMYWYRQDPGQGLRLIYYSQIVNDFQKGDIAEGYSVSREKKESFPLTVTSAQKNPTAFYLCASTTDRGSTGELFFGEGSRLTVL.